These 5 T cell receptor beta chains were all obtained from the same sample, sequenced in a study of blood T cell repertoires in COVID-19. The data were produced by immunoSEQ multiplex PCR, yet TCRdb's version contains in-frame clones alone and is incomplete. The sample records under 250,000 clones, around 86% being singletons. Sequenced input: peripheral blood. The receptors were sampled from a middle-aged man with COVID-19, enrolled during active disease.

Only a few counts were recorded for this clone. The gene calls are TRBV19 and TRBJ1-3; D remains ambiguous. The V end was cut by 3 bases, the J end by 0 bases, with 6 bases between. This CDR3 spans 14 amino acids. Germline V gene lookup returns CDR1 LNHDA and CDR2 SQIVND (reference sequence). DNA for the CDR3: TGTGCCAGTAGTATGACATCCTCTGGAAACACCATATATTTT. It yields the protein CASSMTSSGNTIYF. Full variable domain (missing parts from reference TRBV19 and TRBJ1-3): DGGITQSPKYLFRKEGQNVTLSCEQNLNHDAMYWYRQDPGQGLRLIYYSQIVNDFQKGDIAEGYSVSREKKESFPLTVTSAQKNPTAFYLCASSMTSSGNTIYFGEGSWLTVV.

The chain has TRBV7-8 and TRBJ1-1, with D perhaps matching TRBD1 (6 bases). The CDR3 consists of 11 residues. Trimming pared 5 bases from V and 10 bases from J, leaving 11 bases between. CDR1 SGHVS and CDR2 FQNEAQ come from the germline V gene. CDR3 coding DNA: TGTGCCAGCAGCAGGGGGTCTGGAGCTTTCTTT. Its translation: CASSRGSGAFF. The full variable domain, completed using reference TRBV7-8 and TRBJ1-1, is GAGVSQSPRYKVAKRGQDVALRCDPISGHVSLFWYQQALGQGPEFLTYFQNEAQLDKSGLPSDRFFAERPEGSVSTLKIQRTQQEDSAVYLCASSRGSGAFFGQGTRLTVV.

This clone was seen a single time. The CDR3 DNA reads TGTGCCAGCAGATGGACACCGAGCTCCTACGAGCAGTACTTC. Translation gives CASRWTPSSYEQYF. This chain links TRBV6-5 with TRBJ2-7; a possible D gene is TRBD1 (5 bases). V lost 6 bases and J 0 bases, leaving 12 bases between the germline ends. The CDR3 is 14 residues long. Germline CDR1 is MNHEY and CDR2 is SVGAGI.

The V gene is TRBV5-4, the J gene TRBJ1-2; 9 bases fit TRBD1. Germline CDR1 SGHNT, CDR2 YYREEE (reference sequence). Unmatched junction bases numbered 11, after V lost 2 bases and J lost 9 bases. The CDR3 runs 15 residues. The CDR3 coding sequence is TGTGCCAGCAGCTTAGACGCCGACAGGGGGTCGAGCTACACCTTC. Protein product: CASSLDADRGSSYTF. Using reference TRBV5-4 and TRBJ1-2 for the parts outside the CDR3, the full variable domain is ETGVTQSPTHLIKTRGQQVTLRCSSQSGHNTVSWYQQALGQGPQFIFQYYREEENGRGNFPPRFSGLQFPNYSSELNVNALELDDSALYLCASSLDADRGSSYTFGSGTRLTVV.

Remarks on this clone: The sample contains more than one DNA sequence encoding this CDR3. The V and J genes are TRBV15 and TRBJ2-2; TRBD1 might be the D (5 bases). The V gene's germline CDR1 is LNHNV and CDR2 YYDKDF (reference sequence). V lost 0 bases and J lost 0, with 11 bases in between. This CDR3 has 17 amino acids. The CDR3 DNA reads as TGTGCCACCAGCAGAGATTCTGGGGCCGCGAACACCGGGGAGCTGTTTTTT. It translates to CATSRDSGAANTGELFF.